This T cell receptor (beta chain) was sequenced in a study of blood T cell repertoires in COVID-19. The CDR3 length is 14 residues. CDR1 is SNHLY and CDR2 is FYNNEI in the germline V gene. J lost 6 bases, V lost 5 bases, and 9 bases had no gene match. Only in-frame clones appear in the TCRdb table, and some are missing; sequencing was by immunoSEQ multiplex PCR. The table shows 25,000 to 35,000 clones, with about 92% occurring only once. The source is a man between 45 and 60 years old with active COVID-19. The chain links TRBV2 to TRBJ2-7; 8 bases are a match to TRBD1. Material: peripheral blood. DNA of the CDR3: TGTGCCAGCAGTTTGACAGGGGAGTACGGCGAGCAGTACTTC. It codes for CASSLTGEYGEQYF.